The source of this TCR beta chain is a study of blood T cell repertoires in COVID-19. Study-wide context: COVID-19 samples, acute and convalescent, were from the United States, Italy and Spain. PBMCs, B-cell-depleted T cells, or T cells were the source of the cDNA or gDNA that made up the material.

Original data processing: From reference gene primer amplification, estimates of nucleated cell counts were derived. Clones were sequenced by immunoSEQ multiplex PCR, and TCRdb holds only the in-frame ones, with some missing. That table gives V, J and clone size, and the DNA gave D and trimming. This sample has roughly 53,000 clones; about nine tenths occur once, and the top ten carry 25% to 30%. The TCR was taken from a human donor in a cohort sampled during active COVID-19. The sample consisted of peripheral blood.

CDR3 sequence reads: CASSPRDRGSYEQYF. CDR3 coding DNA: TGTGCCAGCAGCCCCCGGGACAGGGGGAGCTACGAGCAGTACTTC. This rearrangement joins TRBV7-8 to TRBJ2-7; 11 bases match TRBD1. Germline V lookup: CDR1 SGHVS, CDR2 FQNEAQ. The CDR3 sequence is 15 residues long. Trimming cost V 5 bases and J 3 bases; bases outside gene matches: 6.